These 22 T cell receptor beta chains were all obtained from the same sample, sequenced in a study of T cell clonality in common variable immunodeficiency. Method: immunoSEQ multiplex PCR; TCRdb's copy keeps in-frame clones and lacks some. Observed in the sample are under 65,000 clones, none of them singletons. Sequenced material: peripheral blood mononuclear cells. The receptors originated from a person aged 18 to 75 in good health.

As concerns this clone: From the germline J gene comes the end of the CDR3, since the read stops 3 residues before it. The V and J genes are TRBV7-3 and TRBJ1-2; no reliable D call. Germline CDR1 reads SGHTA; CDR2 reads FQGTGA. The CDR3 covers 16 residues. The CDR3 spells CASSSGLYGSYNDYTF. The part of the CDR3 DNA that was read is TGTGCCAGCAGCTCCGGACTGTACGGTTCCTACAATGAC.

In its sample, this clone was seen many times. The sequenced fragment ends 3 residues before the CDR3 boundary, so the rest is inferred from the germline J gene. The chain employs TRBV19 and TRBJ1-2; 7 bases match TRBD1. This CDR3 has 14 amino acids. Germline V gives CDR1 LNHDA, CDR2 SQIVND (reference sequence). After removal of 7 bases from V and 4 bases from J, the junction contained 9 bases not matched to a gene. The CDR3 reads CASTTGTAFYGYTF. CDR3 bases read: TGTGCCAGTACAACCGGGACAGCCTTCTATGGC.

This clone was observed at least ten times. The DNA ends 3 residues before the CDR3 does, and the rest of the CDR3 is filled in from the germline J gene. V usage is TRBV7-3 and J usage is TRBJ2-5; the D gene is possibly TRBD2 (6 bases). Trimming cost V 2 bases and J 6 bases, with 13 bases left between them. This CDR3 region has 14 residues. Germline V gene data show CDR1 as SGHTA and CDR2 as FQGTGA. Partial CDR3 DNA: TGTGCCAGCAGCTTAGATGGGACTTCCAAGACC. Its protein product is CASSLDGTSKT. The entire CDR3 sequence reads CASSLDGTSKTQYF.

Remarks on this clone: The read ends 3 residues early relative to the CDR3; the germline J gene fills the gap. The rearrangement uses TRBV19 and TRBJ2-3, with 7 positions matching TRBD1. CDR1 is LNHDA, CDR2 SQIVND, per germline (reference sequence). The CDR3 runs to 16 residues. CDR3 protein: CASSRRGQSNQETQYF. CDR3 DNA (partial): TGTGCCAGTAGCCGAAGGGGGCAGTCTAATCAAGAGACG. Complete variable domain (other parts from reference TRBV19 and TRBJ2-3): DGGITQSPKYLFRKEGQNVTLSCEQNLNHDAMYWYRQDPGQGLRLIYYSQIVNDFQKGDIAEGYSVSREKKESFPLTVTSAQKNPTAFYLCASSRRGQSNQETQYFGPGTRLTVL.

This clone was found many times. Coverage ceases 3 residues before the CDR3 finishes, and the germline J gene fills in the end. The chain is built from TRBV30 and TRBJ2-6; TRBD1 matches at 11 bases. With 2 bases clipped from V and 1 base from J, the junction kept 4 bases outside the gene matches. This CDR3 is built from 17 residues. Germline CDR1 and CDR2: GTSNPN and SVGIG (reference sequence). CDR3 protein: CAWSPGQGVSGANVLTF. CDR3 DNA, as far as it was read: TGTGCCTGGAGTCCGGGACAGGGGGTTTCTGGGGCCAACGTC.

This clone occurred many times. The CDR3 goes on 3 residues after the read ends, and that part is filled in from the germline J gene. The genes are TRBV19 and TRBJ2-5, with 11 bases matching TRBD1. J gave up 4 bases and V 6 bases, and 10 bases lay outside the gene matches. Germline V gives CDR1 LNHDA, CDR2 SQIVND (reference sequence). The CDR3 has 16 amino acids. The sequenced part of the CDR3 DNA is TGTGCCAGTAGAGATACCGGGACAGGGGGTGGAGAGACC. It specifies CASRDTGTGGGET. The entire CDR3 protein reads CASRDTGTGGGETQYF.

Ten or more counts support this clone. The read is 3 residues too short to cover the CDR3 end, so that end is filled in from the germline J gene. This chain connects TRBV7-2 to TRBJ2-1; 8 bases agree with TRBD2. Germline values: CDR1 SGHTA, CDR2 FQGNSA. The CDR3 length is 15 residues. Trimming took 5 bases from V and 3 from J; bases not matched to a gene: 6. The CDR3: CASSPGTSLYNEQFF. The CDR3 bases that were read are TGTGCCAGCAGCCCCGGGACTAGTCTCTACAATGAG. The full variable domain, completed using reference TRBV7-2 and TRBJ2-1, is GAGVSQSPSNKVTEKGKDVELRCDPISGHTALYWYRQSLGQGLEFLIYFQGNSAPDKSGLPSDRFSAERTGGSVSTLTIQRTQQEDSAVYLCASSPGTSLYNEQFFGPGTRLTVL.

This clone showed up many times. The DNA ends 3 residues before the CDR3 does, and the rest of the CDR3 is filled in from the germline J gene. The V gene is TRBV2, the J gene TRBJ1-2; D gene ambiguous. Germline CDR1 SNHLY, CDR2 FYNNEI. The CDR3 runs 11 residues. The CDR3 spells CASRVGAGYTF. CDR3 bases read: TGTGCCAGCAGGGTGGGCGCGGGC. Full variable domain (rest looked up from reference TRBV2 and TRBJ1-2): EPEVTQTPSHQVTQMGQEVILRCVPISNHLYFYWYRQILGQKVEFLVSFYNNEISEKSEIFDDQFSVERPDGSNFTLKIRSTKLEDSAMYFCASRVGAGYTFGSGTRLTVV.

In its sample, this clone was seen many times. The read terminates 3 residues before the CDR3 end, so the remaining end is supplied by the germline J gene. The chain recombines TRBV30 with TRBJ2-3, with a weak D call TRBD2 (6 bases). CDR1 and CDR2 (germline): GTSNPN, SVGIG (reference sequence). The CDR3 spans 11 residues. CDR3 DNA (partial): TGTGCCTGGAGTGCACTAGCAACG. Protein sequence: CAWSALAT. The full CDR3 sequence reads CAWSALATQYF.

This clone occurred many times. The sequence runs out 3 residues before the end of the CDR3; the remainder is reconstructed from the germline J gene. The V call is TRBV30, the J call TRBJ1-2, with 10 nucleotides matching TRBD1. There are 13 residues in the CDR3. J lost 6 bases, V lost 3 bases, and 4 bases had no gene match. The V gene's germline CDR1 is GTSNPN and CDR2 SVGIG (reference sequence). CDR3 bases read: TGTGCCTGGAGCGGACAGGGGGACGATGGC. Protein: CAWSGQGDDG. The whole CDR3 is CAWSGQGDDGYTF.

The table lists this clone with a few counts. The read ends 3 residues before the CDR3 terminus; that terminus is restored from the germline J gene. The chain employs TRBV5-6 and TRBJ2-3, with 7 bases aligning to TRBD1. CDR3 length: 14 amino acids. Germline lookup yields CDR1 SGHDT and CDR2 YYEEEE. CDR3 sequence: CASSFTGAVETQYF. The covered CDR3 bases are TGTGCCAGCAGCTTCACAGGGGCGGTAGAGACG. Using reference TRBV5-6 and TRBJ2-3 for the parts outside the CDR3, the full variable domain is DAGVTQSPTHLIKTRGQQVTLRCSPKSGHDTVSWYQQALGQGPQFIFQYYEEEERQRGNFPDRFSGHQFPNYSSELNVNALLLGDSALYLCASSFTGAVETQYFGPGTRLTVL.

This clone was recorded at least ten times. Sequencing ends 3 residues short of the CDR3 end; the germline J gene provides the rest. The chain links TRBV7-2 to TRBJ1-6; the match to TRBD1 covers 7 bases. CDR3 size: 14 residues. The V gene end was trimmed by 3 bases and the J gene end by 10 bases; junction bases not matched to a gene: 6. Germline lookup yields CDR1 SGHTA and CDR2 FQGNSA. This chain's CDR3 is CASSFRQGGSPLHF. The DNA read from the CDR3 is TGTGCCAGCAGCTTCCGACAGGGAGGATCACCC.

Concerning this clone itself: The sequenced fragment ends 3 residues before the CDR3 boundary, so the rest is inferred from the germline J gene. The chain is built from TRBV5-6 and TRBJ1-2; TRBD1 matches at 7 bases. CDR1 is SGHDT and CDR2 is YYEEEE in the germline V gene. The CDR3 extends over 14 amino acids. The covered CDR3 bases are TGTGCCAGCAGCCGTACAGGGGCAGGGTACGGC. It yields the protein CASSRTGAGYG. From start to end, the CDR3 is CASSRTGAGYGYTF.

The CDR3 protein is CASSIIIGAGGDSNQPQHF. CDR3 DNA (partial): TGTGCCAGTAGTATAATAATCGGGGCAGGGGGCGACAGCAATCAGCCC. This chain connects TRBV19 to TRBJ1-5, with TRBD1 matching over 8 bases. The read terminates 3 residues ahead of where the CDR3 ends, so the germline J gene completes it. V trimming: 2 bases; J trimming: 1 base; junction bases outside the gene matches: 13. In germline, CDR1 is LNHDA, CDR2 SQIVND (reference sequence). The CDR3 runs 19 residues.

In this sample, this clone turned up many times. The DNA ends 3 residues before the CDR3 does, and the rest of the CDR3 is filled in from the germline J gene. V usage is TRBV19 and J usage is TRBJ1-2, with TRBD1 matching 8 bases. Germline CDR1 LNHDA, CDR2 SQIVND (reference sequence). J lost 6 bases, V lost 9 bases, and 9 bases had no gene match. The CDR3 extends over 13 amino acids. The CDR3: CASERGQADGYTF. The covered CDR3 bases are TGTGCCAGCGAAAGGGGACAGGCGGATGGC. Supplemented by reference TRBV19 and TRBJ1-2, the full variable domain reads DGGITQSPKYLFRKEGQNVTLSCEQNLNHDAMYWYRQDPGQGLRLIYYSQIVNDFQKGDIAEGYSVSREKKESFPLTVTSAQKNPTAFYLCASERGQADGYTFGSGTRLTVV.

This clone was counted at least ten times. The CDR3 goes on 3 residues after the read ends, and that part is filled in from the germline J gene. This chain links TRBV5-1 with TRBJ2-2; 7 bases are shared with TRBD2. CDR3 size: 17 residues. Germline V gene sequence: CDR1 SGHRS, CDR2 YFSETQ. The ends lost 3 bases at V and 6 bases at J; junction bases unmatched: 14. CDR3 sequence: CASSWRRSGDGSGELFF. Incomplete CDR3 DNA: TGCGCCAGCAGCTGGAGGCGGAGCGGGGATGGATCCGGGGAG.

The table lists this clone with many counts. Coverage ceases 3 residues before the CDR3 finishes, and the germline J gene fills in the end. J is TRBJ2-2 and V is TRBV30; unclear D gene. This CDR3 has 11 residues. CDR1 is GTSNPN and CDR2 is SVGIG in the germline V gene (reference sequence). V was shortened by 5 bases and J by 2 bases, with 3 bases between the two germline ends. The sequenced CDR3 bases are TGTGCCTGGGGCAACACCGGGGAG. Translation: CAWGNTGE. The complete CDR3 reads CAWGNTGELFF.

This clone was counted between two and nine times. The read ends 3 residues shy of where the CDR3 ends; the end is completed using the germline J gene. This chain connects TRBV5-4 to TRBJ2-7, with 10 bases identical to TRBD2. The CDR3 sequence is 15 residues long. The trim removed 0 bases at V and 6 bases at J, leaving 6 bases unmatched. Germline loops: CDR1 SGHNT, CDR2 YYREEE (reference sequence). CDR3 in amino acids: CASSLAGSGRGEQYF. The part of the CDR3 DNA that was read is TGTGCCAGCAGCTTGGCCGGAAGCGGGAGGGGCGAG. Based on the CDR3 plus reference TRBV5-4 and TRBJ2-7, the full variable domain is ETGVTQSPTHLIKTRGQQVTLRCSSQSGHNTVSWYQQALGQGPQFIFQYYREEENGRGNFPPRFSGLQFPNYSSELNVNALELDDSALYLCASSLAGSGRGEQYFGPGTRLTVT.

This clone was recorded many times. Coverage ceases 3 residues before the CDR3 finishes, and the germline J gene fills in the end. V and J are TRBV30 and TRBJ2-2; 7 nucleotides match TRBD2. This CDR3 has 15 amino acids. Germline V gene sequence: CDR1 GTSNPN, CDR2 SVGIG (reference sequence). The CDR3 DNA, read in part, is TGTGCTTCGCAAGGGGCAGGGAGGGTAACCGGGGAG. It translates to CASQGAGRVTGE. The complete CDR3 protein is CASQGAGRVTGELFF.

This clone appeared many times. The read ends 3 residues before the CDR3 terminus; that terminus is restored from the germline J gene. This chain uses TRBV20-1 with TRBJ2-3; the D is unclear. V gave up 2 bases and J gave up 2 bases, with 20 bases separating them. This CDR3 comprises 17 residues. Germline assignment: CDR1 DFQATT and CDR2 SNEGSKA (reference sequence). CDR3: CSARILSLNLSTDTQYF. The CDR3 DNA, read in part, is TGCAGTGCTAGAATCCTGAGCCTCAACTTGTCCACAGATACG.

Many counts were recorded for this clone. From the germline J gene comes the end of the CDR3, since the read stops 3 residues before it. The rearrangement joins TRBV5-1 to TRBJ2-7, with D possibly TRBD2 on 6 matching bases. The CDR3 sequence is 11 residues long. Germline V gene sequence: CDR1 SGHRS, CDR2 YFSETQ. V gave up 3 bases and J gave up 5 bases, with 6 bases separating them. Partial CDR3 DNA: TGCGCCAGCAGCTGGGGGGACGAG. Its translation is CASSWGDE. The entire CDR3 sequence reads CASSWGDEQYF.

This clone has at least ten counts. Read coverage stops 3 residues before the CDR3 terminus; the germline J gene supplies the remainder. V usage is TRBV30 and J usage is TRBJ1-1, with 8 bases that match TRBD1. Germline V gene data show CDR1 as GTSNPN and CDR2 as SVGIG (reference sequence). The CDR3 extends over 13 amino acids. J lost 5 bases, V lost 0 bases, and 2 bases had no gene match. CDR3 amino acids: CAWSVGQVTEAFF. The covered CDR3 bases are TGTGCCTGGAGTGTGGGACAGGTGACTGAA.